A selection of T cell receptor beta chains follows, all from one sample in a study of tumor and adjacent non-tumor tissue in lung cancer. TCRdb called the multiplex PCR reads again in MiXCR, with one record for every CDR3 protein. This table has about 67,000 distinct CDR3 sequences, more than 75% appearing once. The source material was distant non-tumor lung tissue. The receptors come from a man aged 55 to 70 with non-small cell lung cancer. The CDR3 runs from the conserved cysteine through the conserved F or W. A D gene is named only where the DNA matches it firmly. Not every row has a clone size; where given, it reads once, few, many or a size class.

size: NA
J: TRBJ2-1
V: TRBV6-1
D: NA
CDR3: CTSSEVLRLGYEQFF
DNA: TGTACCAGCAGTGAAGTCCTGCGACTAGGGTATGAGCAGTTCTTC

size: NA
J: TRBJ1-1
V: TRBV7-8
D: NA
CDR3: CANSPSPRVVDFF
DNA: TGTGCCAACAGCCCCTCTCCTCGAGTCGTAGATTTCTTC

size: NA
J: TRBJ2-7
V: TRBV29-1
D: TRBD2
CDR3: CSMGIKGGEQYF
DNA: TGCAGCATGGGGATCAAGGGAGGGGAGCAGTACTTC

size: NA
J: TRBJ1-2
V: TRBV29-1
D: TRBD1
CDR3: CSVEITDRSYGYTF
DNA: TGCAGCGTTGAGATCACGGACAGGAGCTACGGATACACCTTC

size: NA
J: TRBJ2-3
V: TRBV29-1
D: NA
CDR3: CSAIITDYTSTDTQYF
DNA: TGCAGCGCTATAATAACCGACTACACTAGCACAGATACGCAGTATTTT

size: many
J: TRBJ2-2
V: TRBV5-4
D: NA
CDR3: CASSFARDGSGELFF
DNA: TGTGCCAGCAGCTTCGCAAGGGACGGGTCCGGGGAGCTGTTTTTT

size: NA
J: TRBJ2-2
V: TRBV11-1
D: NA
CDR3: CTSSYTNGTGSCFF
DNA: NA

size: NA
J: TRBJ1-2
V: TRBV30
D: NA
CDR3: CVWIPGRQIYGYTF
DNA: TGTGTCTGGATTCCCGGCAGACAGATCTATGGTTACACCTTC

size: NA
J: TRBJ2-7
V: TRBV11-1
D: NA
CDR3: CGSSFGEGTSYEHYF
DNA: NA

size: NA
J: TRBJ2-7
V: TRBV5-4
D: NA
CDR3: CASSWRGRGNSYDQYF
DNA: TGTGCCAGTAGCTGGCGGGGACGAGGGAACTCCTACGATCAGTACTTC

size: NA
J: TRBJ2-2
V: TRBV4-1
D: NA
CDR3: CTSGLPSGQTSTGELFF
DNA: TGCACCAGCGGCCTACCTTCGGGTCAGACGAGCACCGGGGAGCTGTTTTTT

size: NA
J: TRBJ1-5
V: TRBV29-1
D: TRBD1
CDR3: CSARWTGSEDQHQHF
DNA: TGCAGCGCTCGCTGGACAGGCTCCGAGGATCAGCACCAGCATTTT

size: NA
J: TRBJ2-3
V: TRBV11-2
D: NA
CDR3: CVSTLKRVKTVTQYF
DNA: TGTGTCAGCACCCTCAAGCGGGTCAAGACAGTTACGCAGTATTTC

size: NA
J: TRBJ2-7
V: TRBV6-1
D: TRBD1
CDR3: CAGRVTTTDRGGKYEQYF
DNA: TGTGCCGGCAGGGTCACCACAACAGACAGGGGGGGGAAATACGAGCAGTACTTC

size: NA
J: TRBJ2-3
V: TRBV4-2
D: NA
CDR3: CASSQDLEGEADTQYF
DNA: TGTGCCAGCAGCCAAGATCTTGAGGGAGAGGCAGATACGCAGTATTTC

size: NA
J: TRBJ2-7
V: TRBV20-1
D: TRBD2
CDR3: CSAGGLAGREQYF
DNA: TGCAGTGCTGGAGGACTAGCGGGGAGAGAGCAGTACTTC

size: many
J: TRBJ2-5
V: TRBV6-1
D: NA
CDR3: CASSRNPGNSFVRETQYF
DNA: TGTGCCAGCAGCAGGAACCCCGGGAACAGCTTCGTTCGGGAGACCCAGTACTTC

size: many
J: TRBJ2-1
V: TRBV6-2/TRBV6-3
D: TRBD2
CDR3: CASSYSSGSRDEQFF
DNA: TGTGCCAGCAGCTATTCTAGCGGGAGTAGGGATGAGCAGTTCTTC

size: NA
J: TRBJ2-1
V: TRBV6-6
D: NA
CDR3: CANSYSVRDPYNEQFF
DNA: TGTGCCAACAGTTACAGTGTCCGGGACCCCTACAATGAGCAGTTCTTC

size: NA
J: TRBJ1-2
V: TRBV6-1
D: NA
CDR3: CASSATGTDGYTF
DNA: TGTGCCAGCAGCGCGACAGGAACCGATGGCTACACCTTC

size: NA
J: TRBJ2-7
V: TRBV6-5
D: NA
CDR3: CASSYERNSYERYF
DNA: TGTGCCAGTAGTTACGAACGGAACTCCTACGAGCGATACTTC

size: NA
J: TRBJ1-1
V: TRBV9
D: NA
CDR3: CASSPIGRGAEAFF
DNA: TGTGCAAGCAGCCCAATCGGACGGGGGGCTGAAGCTTTCTTT